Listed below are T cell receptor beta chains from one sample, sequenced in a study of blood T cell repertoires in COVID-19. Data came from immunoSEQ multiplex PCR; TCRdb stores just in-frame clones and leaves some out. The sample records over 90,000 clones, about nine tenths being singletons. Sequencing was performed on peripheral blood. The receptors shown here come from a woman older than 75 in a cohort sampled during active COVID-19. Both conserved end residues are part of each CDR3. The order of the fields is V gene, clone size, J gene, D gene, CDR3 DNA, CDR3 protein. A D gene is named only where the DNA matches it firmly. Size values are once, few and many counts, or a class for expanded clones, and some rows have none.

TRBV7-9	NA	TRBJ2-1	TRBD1	TGTGCCAGCAGCTATCAAGGGACAGCCCCAGACAATGAGCAGTTCTTC	CASSYQGTAPDNEQFF
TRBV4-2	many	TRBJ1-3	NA	TGTGCCAGCAGCCAAGCCTCCCCCTCTGGAAACACCATATATTTT	CASSQASPSGNTIYF
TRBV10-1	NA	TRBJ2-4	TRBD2	TGCGCCAGCAGTGAGTCGACTAGCGTGAGAAACATTCAGTACTTC	CASSESTSVRNIQYF
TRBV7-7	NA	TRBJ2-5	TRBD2	TGTGCTAGCAGCCAAGGACTAGCGGGAAGGGAGACCCAGTACTTC	CASSQGLAGRETQYF
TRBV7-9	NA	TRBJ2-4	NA	TGTGCCAGCAGCTTAGGGGGAGTTCTAGCCAAAAACATTCAGTACTTC	CASSLGGVLAKNIQYF
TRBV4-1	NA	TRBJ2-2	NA	TGCGCCAGCTCATTCAATTCGAACACCGGGGAGCTGTTTTTT	CASSFNSNTGELFF
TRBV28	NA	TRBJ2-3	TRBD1	TGTGCCAGCGGGGGACAGGGGGAAGGACTGCCTGAGGATACGCAGTATTTT	CASGGQGEGLPEDTQYF
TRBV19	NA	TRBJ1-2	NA	TGTGCCAGTAGTATCCTCCCCTCTGACTATGGCTACACCTTC	CASSILPSDYGYTF
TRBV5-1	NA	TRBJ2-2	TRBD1	TGCGCCAGCAGCTCCCGGGACAGCACTACCGGGGAGCTGTTTTTT	CASSSRDSTTGELFF
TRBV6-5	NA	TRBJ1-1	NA	TGTGCCAGCAGGGTGGGGACACCGAACACTGAAGCTTTCTTT	CASRVGTPNTEAFF
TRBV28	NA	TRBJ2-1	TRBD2	TGTGCCAGCAGTCTCAGCTCCGGGACTAGCGGGAGGGCCTTCTCCTACAATGAGCAGTTCTTC	CASSLSSGTSGRAFSYNEQFF
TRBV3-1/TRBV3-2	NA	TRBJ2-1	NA	TGTGCCAGCAGCCAAGGGCGACTATCCAACAATGAGCAGTTCTTC	CASSQGRLSNNEQFF
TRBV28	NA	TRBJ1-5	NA	TGTGCCAGCCTACACCGTGGGGGGTGGGGTCAGCCCCAGCATTTT	CASLHRGGWGQPQHF
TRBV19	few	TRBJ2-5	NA	TGTGCCACCGGAGCCTCCCCAGGGGAGACCCAGTACTTC	CATGASPGETQYF
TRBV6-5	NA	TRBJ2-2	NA	TGTGCCAGCAGCTACGGCGGGACGGTCGCCGGGGAGCTGTTTTTT	CASSYGGTVAGELFF